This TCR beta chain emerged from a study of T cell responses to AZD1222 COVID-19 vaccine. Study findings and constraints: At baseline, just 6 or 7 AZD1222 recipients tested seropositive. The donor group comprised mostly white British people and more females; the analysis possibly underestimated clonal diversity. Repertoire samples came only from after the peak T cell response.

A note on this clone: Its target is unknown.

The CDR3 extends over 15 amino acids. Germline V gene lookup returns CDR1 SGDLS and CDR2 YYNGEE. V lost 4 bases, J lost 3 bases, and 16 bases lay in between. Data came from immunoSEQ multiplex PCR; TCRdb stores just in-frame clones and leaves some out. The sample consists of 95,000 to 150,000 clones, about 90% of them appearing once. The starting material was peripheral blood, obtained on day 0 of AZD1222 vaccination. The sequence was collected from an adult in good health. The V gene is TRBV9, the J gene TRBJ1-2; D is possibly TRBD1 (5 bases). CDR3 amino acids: CASSMLDNRYYGYTF. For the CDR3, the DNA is TGTGCCAGCAGCATGCTGGACAATCGCTACTATGGCTACACCTTC.